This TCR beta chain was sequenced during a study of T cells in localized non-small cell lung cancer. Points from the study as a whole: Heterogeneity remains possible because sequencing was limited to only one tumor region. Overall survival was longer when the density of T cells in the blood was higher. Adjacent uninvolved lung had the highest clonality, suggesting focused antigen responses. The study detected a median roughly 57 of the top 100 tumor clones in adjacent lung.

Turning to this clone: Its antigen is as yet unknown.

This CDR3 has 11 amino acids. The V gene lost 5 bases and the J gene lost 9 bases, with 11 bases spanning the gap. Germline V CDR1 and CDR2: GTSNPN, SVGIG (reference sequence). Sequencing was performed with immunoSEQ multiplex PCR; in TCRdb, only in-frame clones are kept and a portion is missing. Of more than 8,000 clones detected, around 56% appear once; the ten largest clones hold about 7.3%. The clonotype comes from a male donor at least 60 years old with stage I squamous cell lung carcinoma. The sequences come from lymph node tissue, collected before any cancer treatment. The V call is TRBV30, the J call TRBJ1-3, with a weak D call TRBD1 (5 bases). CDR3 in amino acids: CAWGTGGTIYF. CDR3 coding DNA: TGTGCCTGGGGGACCGGCGGCACCATATATTTT.